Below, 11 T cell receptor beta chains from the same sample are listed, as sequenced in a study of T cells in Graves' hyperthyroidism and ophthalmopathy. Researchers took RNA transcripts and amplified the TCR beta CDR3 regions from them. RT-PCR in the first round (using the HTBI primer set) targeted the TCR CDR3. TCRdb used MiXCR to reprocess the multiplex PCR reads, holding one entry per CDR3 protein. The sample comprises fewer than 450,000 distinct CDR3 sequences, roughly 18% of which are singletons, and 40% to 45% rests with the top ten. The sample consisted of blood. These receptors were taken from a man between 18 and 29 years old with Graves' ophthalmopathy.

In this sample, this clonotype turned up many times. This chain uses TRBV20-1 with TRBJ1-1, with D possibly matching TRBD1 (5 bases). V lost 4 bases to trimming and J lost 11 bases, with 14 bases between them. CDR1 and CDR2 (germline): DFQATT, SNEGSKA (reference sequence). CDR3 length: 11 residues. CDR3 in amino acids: CSATRVKSAFF. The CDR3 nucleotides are TGCAGTGCTACCAGGGTAAAGTCGGCTTTCTTT.

Here the CDR3 DNA reads TGCGCCAGCAGCCAAGAGGAGCCAGGGGGCGATGAGCAGTTCTTC. It encodes CASSQEEPGGDEQFF. J is TRBJ2-1 and V is TRBV4-1; TRBD1 matches 8 bases. The CDR3 loop spans 15 amino acids. From germline, CDR1 is MGHRA and CDR2 YSYEKL. V dropped 0 bases and J dropped 8; count of bases not matched to a gene: 6.

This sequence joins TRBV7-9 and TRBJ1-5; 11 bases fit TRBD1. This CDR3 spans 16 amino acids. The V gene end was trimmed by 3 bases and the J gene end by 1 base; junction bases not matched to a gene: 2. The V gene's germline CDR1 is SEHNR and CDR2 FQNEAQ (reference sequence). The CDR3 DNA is TGTGCCAGCAGCTTGGGGGACAGGGGGAGCAATCAGCCCCAGCATTTT. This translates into CASSLGDRGSNQPQHF.

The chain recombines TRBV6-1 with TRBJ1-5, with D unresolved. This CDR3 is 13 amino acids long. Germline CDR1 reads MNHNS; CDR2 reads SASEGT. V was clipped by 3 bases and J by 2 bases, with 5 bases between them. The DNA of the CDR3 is TGTGCCAGCAGTGATGAGGGCAATCAGCCCCAGCATTTT. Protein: CASSDEGNQPQHF.

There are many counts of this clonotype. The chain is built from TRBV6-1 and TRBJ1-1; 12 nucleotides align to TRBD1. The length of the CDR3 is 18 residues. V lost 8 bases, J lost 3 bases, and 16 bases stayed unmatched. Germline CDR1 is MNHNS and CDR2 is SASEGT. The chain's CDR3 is CASLGIPGQGARDTEAFF. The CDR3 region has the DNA TGTGCCAGCCTGGGGATTCCGGGACAGGGGGCGCGAGACACTGAAGCTTTCTTT.

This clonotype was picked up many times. The CDR3 DNA reads as TGTGCCAGCAGCCCCGGACAGGGGGCTGGGGGCTACACCTTC. Protein: CASSPGQGAGGYTF. The V call is TRBV7-2, the J call TRBJ1-2; TRBD1 matches 11 bases. CDR1 SGHTA and CDR2 FQGNSA come from the germline V gene. Trimming at V came to 5 bases and at J to 8 bases, leaving 7 bases not matched to a gene. The CDR3 extends over 14 amino acids.

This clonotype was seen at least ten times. The CDR3 region has the DNA TGTGCCAGCAGTTACGACCCTACAGGGAACTATGGCTACACCTTC. Encoded protein: CASSYDPTGNYGYTF. The genes are TRBV12-3 or TRBV12-4 and TRBJ1-2, with D possibly matching TRBD1 (6 bases). The V and J ends lost 4 bases and 2 bases respectively, with 14 bases between them. There are 15 residues in the CDR3.

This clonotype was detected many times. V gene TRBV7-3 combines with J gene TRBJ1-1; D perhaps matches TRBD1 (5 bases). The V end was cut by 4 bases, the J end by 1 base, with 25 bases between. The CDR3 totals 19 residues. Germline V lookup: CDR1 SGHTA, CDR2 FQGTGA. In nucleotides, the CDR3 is TGTGCCAGCAGCTATAGGGTCGTGGTGGGGCAGGGCGAGAACACTGAAGCTTTCTTT. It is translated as CASSYRVVVGQGENTEAFF.

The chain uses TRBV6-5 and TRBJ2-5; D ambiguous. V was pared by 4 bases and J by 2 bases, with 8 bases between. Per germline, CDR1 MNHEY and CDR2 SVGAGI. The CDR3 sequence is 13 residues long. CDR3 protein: CASSCTLQETQYF. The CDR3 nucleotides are TGTGCCAGCAGTTGCACCTTGCAAGAGACCCAGTACTTC.

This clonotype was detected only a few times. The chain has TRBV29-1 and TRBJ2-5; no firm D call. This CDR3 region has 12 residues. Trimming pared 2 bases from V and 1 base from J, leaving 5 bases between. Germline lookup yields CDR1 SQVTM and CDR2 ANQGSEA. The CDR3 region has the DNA TGCAGCGTTGAACAGCTCCAAGAGACCCAGTACTTC. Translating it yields CSVEQLQETQYF.

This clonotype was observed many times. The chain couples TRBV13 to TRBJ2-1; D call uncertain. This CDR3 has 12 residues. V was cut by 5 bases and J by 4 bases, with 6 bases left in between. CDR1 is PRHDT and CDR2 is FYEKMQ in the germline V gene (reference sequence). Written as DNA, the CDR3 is TGTGCCAGCAGCACCCAGTACAATGAGCAGTTCTTC. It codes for CASSTQYNEQFF.